This entry lists 26 T cell receptor beta chains sequenced from one sample in a study of vaccination and CD4 T cells after COVID-19. The Oncomine TCR Beta short-read assay was applied to DNA of cultured CD4+ T cells. TCRdb re-called the PCR reads through MiXCR, storing one row per CDR3 protein. The table shows roughly 7,600 distinct CDR3 sequences, with about a third occurring only once. Their cognate antigens are unknown. Treatment indicated: approximately nine-day PBMC culture with coronavirus spike peptide pools or control peptides (ViraFEST assay). CD4+ T cells of the unexposed donor were collected before the COVID-19 pandemic (2011-2018). The sample consisted of CD4+ T cells from blood, cultured in vitro. Receptors originate from a human donor in good health.

The chain couples TRBV7-6 to TRBJ2-7, with no clear D. Looked up from germline, CDR1 is SGHVS and CDR2 is FNYEAQ. V lost 5 bases, J lost 7 bases, and 12 bases lay in between. This CDR3 has 12 amino acids. The CDR3 DNA sequence: TGTGCCAGCAGCGCCCCCGTGAGTGAGCAGTACTTC. Translating gives CASSAPVSEQYF.

The gene calls are TRBV2 and TRBJ1-2; no clear D gene. Germline V gives CDR1 SNHLY, CDR2 FYNNEI. V was shortened by 8 bases and J by 4 bases, with 11 bases between the two germline ends. This CDR3 comprises 12 residues. The CDR3 sequence is CASSASGYGYTF. DNA for the CDR3: TGTGCCAGCTCGGCGTCGGGCTATGGCTACACCTTC. The entire variable domain, with the rest obtained from reference TRBV2 and TRBJ1-2, is as follows: EPEVTQTPSHQVTQMGQEVILRCVPISNHLYFYWYRQILGQKVEFLVSFYNNEISEKSEIFDDQFSVERPDGSNFTLKIRSTKLEDSAMYFCASSASGYGYTFGSGTRLTVV.

J is TRBJ1-1 and V is TRBV18, with D unclear. Germline lookup yields CDR1 KGHSH and CDR2 LQKENI. Trimming took 2 bases from V and 0 from J, leaving 10 bases between them. The CDR3 runs to 15 residues. The CDR3 DNA is TGTGCCAGCTCACCAGAAGAGTACATGAACACTGAAGCTTTCTTT. This codes for CASSPEEYMNTEAFF.

The chain links TRBV10-3 to TRBJ2-3; TRBD2 aligns across 9 bases. This CDR3 is 14 amino acids long. J gave up 4 bases and V 10 bases, and 9 bases lay outside the gene matches. The germline gives CDR1 ENHRY, CDR2 SYGVKD. The CDR3 reads CATIAGAHSDTQYF. CDR3 sequence (DNA): TGTGCCACCATAGCGGGGGCGCATTCAGATACGCAGTATTTT.

This rearrangement joins TRBV6-1 to TRBJ2-1; the D call may be TRBD1 or TRBD2 (5 bases each). The germline V gene encodes CDR1 MNHNS and CDR2 SASEGT. Trimming removed 8 bases from V and 6 bases from J, with 20 bases in between. The CDR3 totals 15 residues. Here the CDR3 reads CASQRQPAESNEQFF. The DNA for the CDR3 is TGTGCCAGCCAAAGACAGCCAGCGGAATCCAATGAGCAGTTCTTC.

This clonotype was picked up a small number of times. At one end, the junction sequence differs from germline, possibly due to a read error. This chain joins TRBV7-2 and TRBJ2-3; tentatively, D is TRBD1 or TRBD2 (5 bases each). Germline V gene data show CDR1 as SGHTA and CDR2 as FQGNSA. The CDR3 totals 12 residues. The CDR3 loop is CASSRYEGPRGF. DNA of the CDR3: TGTGCCAGCAGCCGTTACGAGGGACCTCGGGGTTTT.

The gene calls are TRBV20-1 and TRBJ2-7; D is undetermined. Trimming took 0 bases from V and 3 from J, leaving 6 bases between them. The CDR3 sequence is 12 residues long. The germline V gene encodes CDR1 DFQATT and CDR2 SNEGSKA (reference sequence). The CDR3 coding sequence is TGCAGTGCTAGAGAGGGCGGCTACGAGCAGTACTTC. Translation gives CSAREGGYEQYF.

The rearrangement uses TRBV12-3 or TRBV12-4 and TRBJ1-1, with no clear D. V lost 1 base and J 11 bases, leaving 11 bases between the germline ends. The CDR3 is 12 amino acids. The CDR3 DNA follows: TGTGCCAGCAGTTTAGGGATGGCAACGGCTTTCTTT. It translates to CASSLGMATAFF.

This clonotype has a handful of counts. This chain joins TRBV20-1 and TRBJ2-3; D call uncertain. This CDR3 spans 12 amino acids. Germline V gene data show CDR1 as DFQATT and CDR2 as SNEGSKA (reference sequence). Trimming pared 1 base from V and 4 bases from J, leaving 6 bases between. Written as DNA, the CDR3 is TGCAGTGCTAGAGTCGGTTCAGATACGCAGTATTTT. It is translated as CSARVGSDTQYF.

The chain joins TRBV6-1 to TRBJ1-2; 10 positions agree with TRBD1. This CDR3 contains 14 residues. Unmatched junction bases numbered 8, after V lost 8 bases and J lost 5 bases. Germline-derived CDR1 and CDR2 are MNHNS and SASEGT. Here the CDR3 DNA reads TGTGCCAGCCCCAACCCGGGACAGGGGTATGGCTACACCTTC. It is translated as CASPNPGQGYGYTF.

This chain connects TRBV21-1 to TRBJ1-2. TRBV21-1 is assigned pseudogene status. The CDR3 loop spans 11 amino acids. This CDR3 is CASSKIRGYTF. The CDR3 DNA reads as TGTGCCAGCAGCAAAATCAGGGGCTACACCTTC.

This chain links TRBV9 with TRBJ1-2; 11 bases fit TRBD1. Per the germline V gene, CDR1 is SGDLS and CDR2 is YYNGEE. The junction had 1 base not matched to a gene; V was cut back by 2 bases and J by 4 bases. CDR3 size: 14 residues. For the CDR3, the DNA is TGTGCCAGCAGCGTCGGGACAGGGGGCTATGGCTACACCTTC. As protein: CASSVGTGGYGYTF.

This chain uses TRBV19 with TRBJ1-6, with D uncertain. The CDR3 extends over 15 amino acids. V was cut by 6 bases and J by 0 bases, with 9 bases left in between. The V gene's germline CDR1 is LNHDA and CDR2 SQIVND (reference sequence). Here the CDR3 reads CASSPESSYNSPLHF. As DNA, the CDR3 is TGTGCCAGTAGCCCAGAAAGCTCCTATAATTCACCCCTCCACTTT.

The chain carries TRBV27 and TRBJ2-1; 11 bases are shared with TRBD2. V dropped 8 bases and J dropped 3; count of bases not matched to a gene: 3. Germline CDR1 is MNHEY and CDR2 is SMNVEV (reference sequence). CDR3 size: 14 residues. The CDR3 bases are TGTGCCAGCCAAGGACTAGCGGGCTACAATGAGCAGTTCTTC. Translating it yields CASQGLAGYNEQFF.

This clonotype appeared a few times. This chain uses TRBV6-1 with TRBJ1-6; 9 bases map to TRBD1. The CDR3 loop spans 13 amino acids. The ends lost 11 bases at V and 5 bases at J; junction bases unmatched: 4. The germline V gene has CDR1 MNHNS and CDR2 SASEGT. CDR3: CAARDRDNSPLHF. CDR3 nucleotides: TGTGCCGCCCGGGACAGGGATAATTCACCCCTCCACTTT.

CDR3 amino acids: CASRPQNSGNTIYF. The CDR3 DNA reads as TGTGCCAGCAGACCACAGAACTCTGGAAACACCATATATTTT. This chain links TRBV6-1 with TRBJ1-3, with unresolved D. CDR3 size: 14 residues. CDR1 and CDR2 (germline): MNHNS, SASEGT. The V end lost 6 bases, the J end lost 0 bases, and 9 bases lay between the germline ends.

V usage is TRBV19 and J usage is TRBJ2-7; the D gene could be TRBD1 or TRBD2 (6 bases each). Trimming shortened V by 9 bases and J by 5 bases, and 23 bases separated the two germline ends. The CDR3 extends over 15 amino acids. Looked up from germline, CDR1 is LNHDA and CDR2 is SQIVND (reference sequence). Here the CDR3 reads CASGALTKGGDEQYF. The CDR3 DNA follows: TGTGCCAGCGGGGCCCTTACAAAGGGGGGCGACGAGCAGTACTTC.

This CDR3 is CSVDGRLPGTARQETQYF. As DNA, the CDR3 is TGCAGCGTTGACGGGAGGCTACCCGGGACAGCCAGACAAGAGACCCAGTACTTC. The V and J genes are TRBV29-1 and TRBJ2-5; D tentatively reads TRBD1 or TRBD2 (7 bases each). Germline lookup yields CDR1 SQVTM and CDR2 ANQGSEA. The CDR3 is 18 residues long. V was clipped by 3 bases and J by 2 bases, with 25 bases between them.

The sample holds a few counts of this clonotype. The chain links TRBV6-1 to TRBJ2-3; unclear D gene. CDR1 and CDR2 from the germline V gene are MNHNS and SASEGT. V shed 2 bases and J shed 2 bases, with 8 bases lying between them. The CDR3 loop spans 14 amino acids. CDR3 nucleotides: TGTGCCAGCAGTGAACAGTGGCACACAGATACGCAGTATTTT. This translates into CASSEQWHTDTQYF.

The chain links TRBV7-2 to TRBJ1-1; the D is unclear. Trimming took 4 bases from V and 3 from J, leaving 9 bases between them. Per the germline V gene, CDR1 is SGHTA and CDR2 is FQGNSA. The CDR3 length is 13 residues. The CDR3 coding sequence is TGTGCCAGCAGCTCCCTCCCTGACACTGAAGCTTTCTTT. Its translation is CASSSLPDTEAFF.

Judged by abundance, this clonotype is medium-sized. This chain joins TRBV19 and TRBJ2-1; 10 bases are a match to TRBD1. Per germline, CDR1 LNHDA and CDR2 SQIVND (reference sequence). V lost 7 bases and J lost 6; bases outside the gene matches: 6. There are 14 residues in the CDR3. This CDR3 reads CASKERDRGNEQFF. CDR3 in DNA: TGTGCCAGTAAGGAGCGGGACAGGGGCAATGAGCAGTTCTTC.

The J gene is TRBJ2-7, the V gene TRBV20-1; D could derive from TRBD1 or TRBD2 (6 bases each). The CDR3 is 13 amino acids. In germline, CDR1 is DFQATT, CDR2 SNEGSKA (reference sequence). V was cut by 2 bases and J by 3 bases, with 11 bases left in between. The CDR3 DNA follows: TGCAGTGCTAGATTCGGGGGCCACTACGAGCAGTACTTC. It specifies CSARFGGHYEQYF.

In its sample, this clonotype was seen a few times. This chain joins TRBV12-3 or TRBV12-4 and TRBJ1-1; 7 bases fit TRBD1. V was pared by 7 bases and J by 7 bases, with 18 bases of the junction left unmatched. This CDR3 is 16 amino acids long. The CDR3 coding sequence is TGTGCCAGCATCGGCCTAGGGGGCCTGGAGGGCGGTGAAGCTTTCTTT. Its translation is CASIGLGGLEGGEAFF.

V is TRBV7-6 and J is TRBJ2-3, with D perhaps matching TRBD1 or TRBD2 (5 bases each). The germline V gene encodes CDR1 SGHVS and CDR2 FNYEAQ. This CDR3 region has 16 residues. Trimming left V 5 bases short and J 2 bases short, with 17 bases between. This CDR3 reads CASSPTGGRTTDTQYF. CDR3 DNA: TGTGCCAGCAGCCCCACTGGGGGAAGAACCACAGATACGCAGTATTTT.

This clonotype was seen only a few times. J is TRBJ1-1 and V is TRBV6-1, with 8 bases that match TRBD1. The CDR3 loop spans 16 amino acids. Losses at the gene ends were 7 bases for V and 4 bases for J; bases not matched to a gene: 14. The V gene's germline CDR1 is MNHNS and CDR2 SASEGT. CDR3 residues: CASNGQGAWWGTEAFF. The CDR3 coding sequence is TGTGCCAGCAACGGACAGGGCGCTTGGTGGGGCACTGAAGCTTTCTTT.

The chain combines TRBV10-3 with TRBJ2-7; D is ambiguous. Per germline, CDR1 ENHRY and CDR2 SYGVKD. The CDR3 has 13 amino acids. V was trimmed by 4 bases and J by 0 bases, leaving 7 bases between them. This CDR3 reads CAISGNSSYEQYF. The CDR3 nucleotides read TGTGCCATCAGTGGGAATAGCTCCTACGAGCAGTACTTC.